This record concerns one T cell receptor (beta chain) sequence. Its matching antigen is unknown. The data originate from a study of cytomegalovirus exposure and HLA in healthy donors. The PCR ran on 60 Vbeta and 13 Jbeta primers. Data came from immunoSEQ multiplex PCR; TCRdb stores just in-frame clones and leaves some out. The table includes around 120,000 clones, 81% detected once. Germline CDR1 is LNHNV and CDR2 is YYDKDF (reference sequence). The CDR3 loop spans 17 amino acids. V was shortened by 1 base and J by 0 bases, with 15 bases between the two germline ends. Study-level results: Confirmation was obtained in vitro that a few CMV-associated chains are specific for CMV antigens. Researchers catalogued roughly 150 TCR beta chains as cytomegalovirus-associated. Among immune exposure information, only CMV serostatus was available. Sequencing likely generated an artifact that appeared as a cluster of highly shared sequence variants.

The V and J genes are TRBV15 and TRBJ1-2, with D uncertain. The clonotype was recovered from a woman in her thirties in good health and CMV-seronegative. The specimen sequenced was PBMCs. The CDR3 nucleotides are TGTGCCACCAGCAGAGTTGCAGGTGCCCTCGCTAACTATGGCTACACCTTC. This encodes CATSRVAGALANYGYTF.